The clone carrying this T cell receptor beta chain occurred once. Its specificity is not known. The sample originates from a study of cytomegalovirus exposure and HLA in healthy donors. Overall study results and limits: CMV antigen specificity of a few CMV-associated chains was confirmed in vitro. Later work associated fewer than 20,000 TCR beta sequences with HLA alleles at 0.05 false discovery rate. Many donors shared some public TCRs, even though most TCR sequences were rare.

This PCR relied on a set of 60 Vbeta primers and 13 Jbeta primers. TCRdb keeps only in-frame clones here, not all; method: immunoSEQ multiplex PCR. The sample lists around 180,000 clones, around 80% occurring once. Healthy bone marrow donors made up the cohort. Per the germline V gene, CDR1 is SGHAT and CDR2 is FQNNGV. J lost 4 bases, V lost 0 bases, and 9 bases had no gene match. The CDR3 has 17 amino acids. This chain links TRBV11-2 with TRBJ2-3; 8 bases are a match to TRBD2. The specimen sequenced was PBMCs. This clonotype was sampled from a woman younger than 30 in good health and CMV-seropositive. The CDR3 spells CASSLDVASGGADTQYF. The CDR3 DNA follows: TGTGCCAGCAGCTTAGATGTGGCCAGCGGGGGTGCAGATACGCAGTATTTT. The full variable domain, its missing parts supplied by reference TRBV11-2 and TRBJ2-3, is EAGVAQSPRYKIIEKRQSVAFWCNPISGHATLYWYQQILGQGPKLLIQFQNNGVVDDSQLPKDRFSAERLKGVDSTLKIQPAKLEDSAVYLCASSLDVASGGADTQYFGPGTRLTVL.